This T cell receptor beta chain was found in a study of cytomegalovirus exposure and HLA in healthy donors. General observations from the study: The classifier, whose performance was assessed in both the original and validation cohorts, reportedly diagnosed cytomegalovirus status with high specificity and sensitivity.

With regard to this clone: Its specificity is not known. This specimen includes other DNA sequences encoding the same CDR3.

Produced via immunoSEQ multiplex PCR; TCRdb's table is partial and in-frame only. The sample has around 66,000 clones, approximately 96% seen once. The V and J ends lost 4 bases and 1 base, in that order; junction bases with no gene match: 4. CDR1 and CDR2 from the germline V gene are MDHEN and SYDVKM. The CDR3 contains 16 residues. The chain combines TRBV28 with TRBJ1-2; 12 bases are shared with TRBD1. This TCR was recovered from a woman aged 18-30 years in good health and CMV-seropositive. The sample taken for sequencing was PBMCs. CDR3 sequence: CASSSGTGGGNYGYTF. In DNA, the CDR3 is TGTGCCAGCAGTTCCGGGACAGGGGGCGGTAACTATGGCTACACCTTC.